The entry that follows covers one T cell receptor beta chain sequence. Antigen specificity is unknown. Germline V gene data show CDR1 as SNHLY and CDR2 as FYNNEI. J was trimmed by 7 bases and V by 8 bases; bases with no gene match: 8. This CDR3 region has 13 residues. The data stem from a study of shared clonotypes between healthy human individuals. The data were produced by immunoSEQ multiplex PCR, yet TCRdb's version contains in-frame clones alone and is incomplete. The sample shows around 2.5 million clones, 90% to 95% of them seen only once. Whole-study results and caveats: Only a few donors were included, so the genetic and exposure-history diversity represented was limited.

The chain has TRBV2 and TRBJ2-1, with 7 bases identical to TRBD2. The sample was naive CD4+ T cells from PBMCs. Indicated subset: CD45RA+ positively selected. This sequence was found in a man between 18 and 29 years old in good health. Some clones in this sample may be carry-over from other donors' samples. The CDR3 sequence is CASEREARNEQFF. CDR3 coding DNA: TGTGCCAGCGAGCGGGAAGCCCGTAATGAGCAGTTCTTC.